One TCR beta chain is described in this entry. The target antigen is unknown. Germline CDR1 reads SQVTM; CDR2 reads ANQGSEA. V lost 1 base and J lost 0, with 6 bases in between. This CDR3 contains 13 residues. It was with 60 Vbeta and 13 Jbeta primers that the PCR ran. Some clones are missing from TCRdb's copy, which holds only in-frame ones; the method was immunoSEQ multiplex PCR. The sample includes about 82,000 clones, about 74% of them seen just once. This entry comes from a study of cytomegalovirus exposure and HLA in healthy donors. General study findings and limits: As immune exposure information, only CMV serostatus was available. Differences between HLA loci emerged in a later analysis of TCR association rates, with DRB1 most and HLA-C fewest.

Input material: PBMCs. The V gene is TRBV29-1, the J gene TRBJ1-1; D is undetermined. This receptor was obtained from a woman in her forties or fifties in good health and CMV-seropositive. The CDR3 reads CSVEVAMNTEAFF. The CDR3, as DNA: TGCAGCGTTGAAGTCGCTATGAACACTGAAGCTTTCTTT.